The next 20 T cell receptor beta chains were all read from a single sample in a study of blood T cell repertoires in COVID-19. Method: immunoSEQ multiplex PCR; TCRdb's copy keeps in-frame clones and lacks some. Altogether some 270,000 clones are present, roughly 89% being singletons, with the ten largest covering approximately 4.6%. The sample comprised peripheral blood. The receptors derive from a woman aged 40-49 years who had recovered from COVID-19.

The J gene is TRBJ1-5, the V gene TRBV6-5; D is ambiguous. Per the germline V gene, CDR1 is MNHEY and CDR2 is SVGAGI. CDR3 length: 13 residues. V gave up 4 bases and J gave up 5 bases, with 9 bases separating them. CDR3 bases: TGTGCCAGCAGTTTACTCCGAGATCAGCCCCAGCATTTT. This translates into CASSLLRDQPQHF.

The chain has TRBV5-1 and TRBJ2-7; TRBD2 agrees at 10 bases. The CDR3 has 15 residues. Germline CDR1 reads SGHRS; CDR2 reads YFSETQ. V lost 4 bases and J lost 7; bases outside the gene matches: 11. In DNA form, the CDR3 reads TGCGCCAGCAGCAGTATAGCGGGAGGAGCGGGTGAGCAGTACGTC. Translating it yields CASSSIAGGAGEQYV.

The J gene is TRBJ1-1, the V gene TRBV5-1, with a tentative D call TRBD1 (5 bases). V dropped 5 bases and J dropped 3 bases, with 11 bases sitting between them. Germline CDR1 reads SGHRS; CDR2 reads YFSETQ. There are 13 residues in the CDR3. DNA for the CDR3: TGCGCCAGCAGGGACACCCATGACACTGAAGCTTTCTTT. It translates to CASRDTHDTEAFF.

The chain combines TRBV6-5 with TRBJ2-3; 7 nucleotides match TRBD1. The germline CDR1 and CDR2 sequences are MNHEY and SVGAGI. CDR3 length equals 15 residues. With 2 bases clipped from V and 1 base from J, the junction kept 3 bases outside the gene matches. The CDR3 protein is CASSYRDSGTDTQYF. The CDR3 nucleotides read TGTGCCAGCAGTTACCGGGACAGTGGCACAGATACGCAGTATTTT.

The chain recombines TRBV3-1 (or the pseudogene TRBV3-2) with TRBJ1-1; a weak D match, TRBD1 (5 bases). The CDR3 loop spans 13 amino acids. Germline-derived CDR1 and CDR2 are LGHDT and YNNKEL (reference sequence). The V end was cut by 2 bases, the J end by 8 bases, with 12 bases between. CDR3 protein: CASSQIPGGEAFF. In DNA form, the CDR3 reads TGTGCCAGCAGCCAAATCCCGGGGGGGGAAGCTTTCTTT.

A single count supports this clone. The chain recombines TRBV18 with TRBJ1-3; 7 bases align to TRBD1. The germline CDR1 and CDR2 sequences are KGHSH and LQKENI. The V segment lost 2 bases and the J segment 4 bases; nucleotides outside the gene matches: 8. The CDR3 length is 16 residues. CDR3 protein: CASSPSRGFSGNTIYF. DNA of the CDR3: TGTGCCAGCTCACCATCCAGGGGGTTTTCCGGAAACACCATATATTTT.

This clone was recorded once. This sequence joins TRBV27 and TRBJ2-3; D is perhaps TRBD2 (6 bases). Germline V gene lookup returns CDR1 MNHEY and CDR2 SMNVEV (reference sequence). V was shortened by 6 bases and J by 2 bases, with 18 bases between the two germline ends. The CDR3 is 16 amino acids. Written as DNA, the CDR3 is TGTGCCAGCAGCTATGCGGCTAGCGATTTCACAGATACGCAGTATTTT. Its protein is CASSYAASDFTDTQYF.

This clone was observed a single time. The CDR3 sequence: CASSRQGGGNQPQHF. The CDR3 DNA follows: TGTGCCAGCAGCCGACAGGGGGGGGGCAATCAGCCCCAGCATTTT. The chain recombines TRBV6-5 with TRBJ1-5, with 9 bases lining up with TRBD1. This CDR3 is built from 15 residues. V was pared by 6 bases and J by 2 bases, with 5 bases of the junction left unmatched. From germline, CDR1 is MNHEY and CDR2 SVGAGI.

This chain joins TRBV5-8 and TRBJ2-5; a possible D gene is TRBD1 (6 bases). Germline CDR1 SGHTS, CDR2 YDEGEE. The CDR3 sequence is 15 residues long. Trimming took off 3 bases at V and 3 bases at J, with 15 bases between the two ends. The CDR3 coding sequence is TGTGCCAGCAGCTCTCCGGGACAAGTAAAAGAGACCCAGTACTTC. Translating it yields CASSSPGQVKETQYF.

On this clone: Other DNA sequences in the sample encode the same CDR3. The rearrangement joins TRBV5-6 to TRBJ1-5; TRBD1 matches 7 bases. The CDR3 is made up of 16 amino acids. Germline lookup yields CDR1 SGHDT and CDR2 YYEEEE. V was clipped by 4 bases and J by 0 bases; unmatched bases: 7. DNA for the CDR3: TGTGCCAGCAGCCATAACAGGGGCCTTAGCAATCAGCCCCAGCATTTT. It specifies CASSHNRGLSNQPQHF. Variable domain in full (rest from reference TRBV5-6 and TRBJ1-5): DAGVTQSPTHLIKTRGQQVTLRCSPKSGHDTVSWYQQALGQGPQFIFQYYEEEERQRGNFPDRFSGHQFPNYSSELNVNALLLGDSALYLCASSHNRGLSNQPQHFGDGTRLSIL.

This sequence joins TRBV10-3 and TRBJ2-7; D is unresolved. V was pared by 0 bases and J by 7 bases, with 10 bases between. The length of the CDR3 is 13 residues. Germline assignment: CDR1 ENHRY and CDR2 SYGVKD. The DNA for the CDR3 is TGTGCCATCAGTGAGTCGCCCTCTAGGGAGCAGTACGTC. It codes for CAISESPSREQYV.

The rearrangement joins TRBV11-2 to TRBJ2-1, with D perhaps matching TRBD2 (6 bases). CDR3 size: 15 residues. CDR1 is SGHAT, CDR2 FQNNGV, per germline. V was trimmed by 6 bases and J by 2 bases, leaving 14 bases between them. CDR3 coding DNA: TGTGCCAGCAGTCCCGGGGGAGTAGCCTACAATGAGCAGTTCTTC. Its translation is CASSPGGVAYNEQFF.

The chain links TRBV10-3 to TRBJ1-2; D gene uncertain. Per germline, CDR1 ENHRY and CDR2 SYGVKD. The V end was cut by 3 bases, the J end by 8 bases, with 13 bases between. This CDR3 has 13 amino acids. The CDR3 DNA follows: TGTGCCATCAGTGATTACGGACTCATCGGCTACACCTTC. Translating gives CAISDYGLIGYTF.

This clone was found a few times. The rearrangement links TRBV6-1 to TRBJ2-2; no reliable D call. Per the germline V gene, CDR1 is MNHNS and CDR2 is SASEGT. CDR3 length: 13 amino acids. V dropped 2 bases and J dropped 5 bases, with 6 bases sitting between them. CDR3 region: CASSEFGTGELFF. The CDR3 DNA reads TGTGCCAGCAGTGAATTCGGTACCGGGGAGCTGTTTTTT.

The rearrangement joins TRBV24-1 to TRBJ2-1, with 8 nucleotides matching TRBD2. The CDR3 covers 16 residues. Trimming at V came to 4 bases and at J to 1 base, leaving 5 bases not matched to a gene. Germline loops: CDR1 KGHDR, CDR2 SFDVKD. In nucleotides, the CDR3 is TGTGCCACCAGTGAGGTTAGCGGGACATCCTACAATGAGCAGTTCTTC. Amino acid sequence: CATSEVSGTSYNEQFF.

The gene calls are TRBV19 and TRBJ2-7, with D possibly matching TRBD2 (6 bases). Germline V gene data show CDR1 as LNHDA and CDR2 as SQIVND (reference sequence). This CDR3 region has 14 residues. Deletions cut 4 bases from V and 1 base from J, with 11 bases between. In nucleotides, the CDR3 is TGTGCCAGTAGTAGGGCGGGGCATTCCTACGAGCAGTACTTC. Protein sequence: CASSRAGHSYEQYF.

The rearrangement links TRBV10-1 to TRBJ2-3, with TRBD1 matching 9 bases. V was pared by 5 bases and J by 0 bases, with 6 bases of the junction left unmatched. Germline V gene lookup returns CDR1 WNHNN and CDR2 SYGVQD (reference sequence). This CDR3 region has 16 residues. The CDR3 sequence is CASSNRGRFSTDTQYF. In DNA, the CDR3 is TGCGCCAGCAGTAACAGGGGGCGATTTAGCACAGATACGCAGTATTTT.

V and J are TRBV6-5 and TRBJ1-6; 10 bases line up with TRBD1. The CDR3 is 16 amino acids. The ends lost 3 bases at V and 10 bases at J; junction bases unmatched: 9. Per germline, CDR1 MNHEY and CDR2 SVGAGI. The CDR3 DNA follows: TGTGCCAGCAGTTATTACATCGGGACAGGGGCCTCACCCCTCCACTTT. Translated: CASSYYIGTGASPLHF.

The chain has TRBV24-1 and TRBJ2-2; D gene ambiguous. The CDR3 loop spans 12 amino acids. Germline V lookup: CDR1 KGHDR, CDR2 SFDVKD. Trimming removed 8 bases from V and 7 bases from J, with 10 bases in between. CDR3 nucleotide sequence: TGTGCCACCACTCTCAACGGCGGGGAGCTGTTTTTT. This codes for CATTLNGGELFF.

About this clone itself: Other nucleotide sequences in the sample specify the same CDR3. J is TRBJ1-1 and V is TRBV18; no clear D. Trimming cost V 2 bases and J 3 bases, with 7 bases left between them. This CDR3 is built from 13 residues. The germline V gene has CDR1 KGHSH and CDR2 LQKENI. The DNA of the CDR3 is TGTGCCAGCTCACCAGGGGAGGACACTGAAGCTTTCTTT. It encodes CASSPGEDTEAFF.